The rows below give T cell receptor beta chains drawn from one sample of a study of blood T cell repertoires in COVID-19. Data came from immunoSEQ multiplex PCR; TCRdb stores just in-frame clones and leaves some out. Found here are 150,000 to 200,000 clones, more than 75% of them singletons; the top ten hold 3% to 4.5%. The sequencing sample was made of peripheral blood. The receptors come from a man younger than 30 with active or convalescent COVID-19. Each CDR3 is given with its conserved first and last residue. The order of the fields is V gene, clone size, J gene, D gene, CDR3 DNA, CDR3 protein. A D gene is named only where the DNA matches it firmly. Clone size, where shown, is once, few, many, or a class for clones that have expanded.

v_call: TRBV6-1
clone_size: NA
j_call: TRBJ1-2
d_call: TRBD1
cdr3_nt: TGTGCCAGCAGTGAATCCCGAATGGACAGGGGGGGTGGCTACACCTTC
cdr3_aa: CASSESRMDRGGGYTF

v_call: TRBV18
clone_size: NA
j_call: TRBJ1-2
d_call: NA
cdr3_nt: TGTGCCAGCTCACTCGGGGGGTTCTATGGCTACACCTTC
cdr3_aa: CASSLGGFYGYTF

v_call: TRBV11-2
clone_size: NA
j_call: TRBJ2-1
d_call: TRBD1
cdr3_nt: TGTGCCAGCAGCTTTGTAAGGACAGGGTCCAATGAGCAGTTCTTC
cdr3_aa: CASSFVRTGSNEQFF

v_call: TRBV6-4
clone_size: NA
j_call: TRBJ1-2
d_call: TRBD1
cdr3_nt: TGTGCCAGCCGAAACTTCGGACAGGAACCTAGCTATGGCTACACCTTC
cdr3_aa: CASRNFGQEPSYGYTF

v_call: TRBV13
clone_size: once
j_call: TRBJ2-3
d_call: TRBD2
cdr3_nt: TGTGCCAGCAGCTTACTAGCGGTCACAGATACGCAGTATTTT
cdr3_aa: CASSLLAVTDTQYF

v_call: TRBV9
clone_size: few
j_call: TRBJ2-7
d_call: TRBD2
cdr3_nt: TGTGCCAGCAGCGACGGGACTAGCGGCTACGAGCAGTACTTC
cdr3_aa: CASSDGTSGYEQYF

v_call: TRBV7-2
clone_size: NA
j_call: TRBJ2-3
d_call: NA
cdr3_nt: TGTGCCAGCAGCTCCTGGACGTCGGGAGCAGCAGATACGCAGTATTTT
cdr3_aa: CASSSWTSGAADTQYF

v_call: TRBV29-1
clone_size: once
j_call: TRBJ1-3
d_call: TRBD1
cdr3_nt: TGCAGCGTTGGGACAGGGGCTGGAAACACCATATATTTT
cdr3_aa: CSVGTGAGNTIYF

v_call: TRBV7-2
clone_size: NA
j_call: TRBJ2-2
d_call: TRBD1
cdr3_nt: TGTGCCAGCAGCTGGACAGGGCCCACCGGGGAGCTGTTTTTT
cdr3_aa: CASSWTGPTGELFF

v_call: TRBV7-9
clone_size: NA
j_call: TRBJ2-7
d_call: TRBD1
cdr3_nt: TGTGCCAGCAGCACCGGGACAGGGGGTAACGAGCAGTACTTC
cdr3_aa: CASSTGTGGNEQYF

v_call: TRBV5-1
clone_size: NA
j_call: TRBJ2-6
d_call: NA
cdr3_nt: TGCGCCAGCAGCTTGTGGGGGGACCCTAACTCTGGGGCCAACGTCCTGACTTTC
cdr3_aa: CASSLWGDPNSGANVLTF

v_call: TRBV2
clone_size: NA
j_call: TRBJ1-5
d_call: NA
cdr3_nt: TGTGCCAGCAGCTTAGGGGAACAGCCCCAGCATTTT
cdr3_aa: CASSLGEQPQHF

v_call: TRBV18
clone_size: NA
j_call: TRBJ1-1
d_call: NA
cdr3_nt: TGTGCCAGCTCACGTATGGCGGACACTGAAGCTTTCTTT
cdr3_aa: CASSRMADTEAFF

v_call: TRBV4-1
clone_size: once
j_call: TRBJ2-1
d_call: NA
cdr3_nt: TGCGCCAGCAGCCAAGATAGGACTGTCAATGAGCAGTTCTTC
cdr3_aa: CASSQDRTVNEQFF

v_call: TRBV4-3
clone_size: once
j_call: TRBJ2-5
d_call: NA
cdr3_nt: TGCGCCAGCAGCCCACGCCCGCAGGTGGGGACCCAGTACTTC
cdr3_aa: CASSPRPQVGTQYF

v_call: TRBV7-6
clone_size: NA
j_call: TRBJ2-1
d_call: NA
cdr3_nt: TGTGCCAGCAGCGTCACAGGGTCGGGGGAGCAGTTCTTC
cdr3_aa: CASSVTGSGEQFF

v_call: TRBV10-3
clone_size: NA
j_call: TRBJ1-3
d_call: NA
cdr3_nt: TGTGCCATCAGTGAGTCAGGCGGTTCTGGAAACACCATATATTTT
cdr3_aa: CAISESGGSGNTIYF

v_call: TRBV27
clone_size: NA
j_call: TRBJ1-6
d_call: NA
cdr3_nt: TGTGCCAGCAGTTTATCGTTGACAGGCTCTTCACCCCTCCACTTT
cdr3_aa: CASSLSLTGSSPLHF

v_call: TRBV4-1
clone_size: once
j_call: TRBJ2-2
d_call: TRBD2
cdr3_nt: TGCGCCAGCAGCCAAGATGGGCCAGCGGGGGTTTGGACCGGGGAGCTGTTTTTT
cdr3_aa: CASSQDGPAGVWTGELFF

v_call: TRBV9
clone_size: NA
j_call: TRBJ1-5
d_call: TRBD1
cdr3_nt: TGTGCCAGCAGCCCTTTCGGGACAGGGGGGCAGCCCCAGCATTTT
cdr3_aa: CASSPFGTGGQPQHF

v_call: TRBV27
clone_size: NA
j_call: TRBJ2-1
d_call: TRBD2
cdr3_nt: TGTGCCAGCAGTCTAAGACTAGCAAGCAATGAGCAGTTCTTC
cdr3_aa: CASSLRLASNEQFF

v_call: TRBV14
clone_size: NA
j_call: TRBJ1-1
d_call: NA
cdr3_nt: TGTGCCAGCAGCCGCCCTCGGGGAGGGCTGAACACTGAAGCTTTCTTT
cdr3_aa: CASSRPRGGLNTEAFF

v_call: TRBV24-1
clone_size: NA
j_call: TRBJ2-3
d_call: NA
cdr3_nt: TGTGCCACCAGTGACCGCCGGGACATTAGCAACACAGATACGCAGTATTTT
cdr3_aa: CATSDRRDISNTDTQYF

v_call: TRBV2
clone_size: few
j_call: TRBJ1-1
d_call: NA
cdr3_nt: TGTGCCAGCACTGGGGCCGGGACTGAAGCTTTCTTT
cdr3_aa: CASTGAGTEAFF

v_call: TRBV28
clone_size: NA
j_call: TRBJ1-1
d_call: NA
cdr3_nt: TGTGCCAGCAGTTTCATATTACAGGCGAACACTGAAGCTTTCTTT
cdr3_aa: CASSFILQANTEAFF

v_call: TRBV19
clone_size: NA
j_call: TRBJ2-3
d_call: NA
cdr3_nt: TGTGCCAGTAGACGTCCTCTAGGACAAGAGGGTGCGGGGACAGATACGCAGTATTTT
cdr3_aa: CASRRPLGQEGAGTDTQYF

v_call: TRBV19
clone_size: NA
j_call: TRBJ1-2
d_call: NA
cdr3_nt: TGTGCCAGTAGTATAGATTTACAGATACCAAACTATGGCTACACCTTC
cdr3_aa: CASSIDLQIPNYGYTF

v_call: TRBV6-5
clone_size: NA
j_call: TRBJ1-6
d_call: TRBD1
cdr3_nt: TGTGCCAGCAGTTACTTGGGACAGGGACACAATTCACCCCTCCACTTT
cdr3_aa: CASSYLGQGHNSPLHF

v_call: TRBV13
clone_size: NA
j_call: TRBJ1-1
d_call: NA
cdr3_nt: TGTGCCAGCAGCTTAGGCCCAGGGGCCTTTGAAGCTTTCTTT
cdr3_aa: CASSLGPGAFEAFF

v_call: TRBV7-3
clone_size: NA
j_call: TRBJ2-7
d_call: TRBD2
cdr3_nt: TGTGCCAGCAGTTTTACGACTAGCTCCCACGAGCAGTACTTC
cdr3_aa: CASSFTTSSHEQYF

v_call: TRBV7-9
clone_size: few
j_call: TRBJ1-6
d_call: TRBD1
cdr3_nt: TGTGCCAGCAGCTTGGGACAGGAGGATTCACCCCTCCACTTT
cdr3_aa: CASSLGQEDSPLHF

v_call: TRBV4-1
clone_size: few
j_call: TRBJ1-1
d_call: NA
cdr3_nt: TGCGCCAGCAGCCAAGAGCGGCGGGTTTCTGAAGCTTTCTTT
cdr3_aa: CASSQERRVSEAFF

v_call: TRBV29-1
clone_size: NA
j_call: TRBJ1-1
d_call: TRBD1
cdr3_nt: TGCAGCGTTGAGGGGACAGGTGGGACGAACACTGAAGCTTTCTTT
cdr3_aa: CSVEGTGGTNTEAFF

v_call: TRBV20-1
clone_size: NA
j_call: TRBJ2-3
d_call: NA
cdr3_nt: TGCAGTGCTAGTTCAGGGGCTATTACCACAGATACGCAGTATTTT
cdr3_aa: CSASSGAITTDTQYF

v_call: TRBV27
clone_size: NA
j_call: TRBJ1-1
d_call: NA
cdr3_nt: TGTGCCAGCAGTTTCCTAGAGGGAGTGCACACTGAAGCTTTCTTT
cdr3_aa: CASSFLEGVHTEAFF

v_call: TRBV3-1/TRBV3-2
clone_size: NA
j_call: TRBJ1-1
d_call: NA
cdr3_nt: TGTGCCAGCAGCCAAGGTCGGAACACTGAAGCTTTCTTT
cdr3_aa: CASSQGRNTEAFF

v_call: TRBV6-2/TRBV6-3
clone_size: NA
j_call: TRBJ1-5
d_call: NA
cdr3_nt: TGTGCCAGCAGTTACAGGGGAGGTGGGAGCAATCAGCCCCAGCATTTT
cdr3_aa: CASSYRGGGSNQPQHF

v_call: TRBV2
clone_size: NA
j_call: TRBJ2-2
d_call: TRBD1
cdr3_nt: TGTGCCAGCAGCCCCGAGAGGGGGCTTACCGGGGAGCTGTTTTTT
cdr3_aa: CASSPERGLTGELFF

v_call: TRBV6-2/TRBV6-3
clone_size: NA
j_call: TRBJ1-3
d_call: NA
cdr3_nt: TGTGCCAGCAGTTACTTCAACAGGGAAGACGCCATATATTTT
cdr3_aa: CASSYFNREDAIYF

v_call: TRBV9
clone_size: NA
j_call: TRBJ1-2
d_call: NA
cdr3_nt: TGTGCCAGCAGCGTAGTGACAGGAGGCGACTATGGCTACACCTTC
cdr3_aa: CASSVVTGGDYGYTF

v_call: TRBV7-2
clone_size: NA
j_call: TRBJ1-1
d_call: NA
cdr3_nt: TGTGCCAGCAGCTTACGGGGTCGCACTGAAGCTTTCTTT
cdr3_aa: CASSLRGRTEAFF

v_call: TRBV4-1
clone_size: NA
j_call: TRBJ1-3
d_call: NA
cdr3_nt: TGCGCCAGCAGCCAAGACCCGGGAGGCTCTGGAAACACCATATATTTT
cdr3_aa: CASSQDPGGSGNTIYF

v_call: TRBV19
clone_size: NA
j_call: TRBJ2-2
d_call: NA
cdr3_nt: TGTGCCAGTAGTCCAGCCCGGAGAAGTACCGGGGAGCTGTTTTTT
cdr3_aa: CASSPARRSTGELFF

v_call: TRBV9
clone_size: NA
j_call: TRBJ2-5
d_call: TRBD2
cdr3_nt: TGTGCCAGCAGCGCGACTAGCGGGGGGGCCGGGGAGACCCAGTACTTC
cdr3_aa: CASSATSGGAGETQYF

v_call: TRBV5-1
clone_size: NA
j_call: TRBJ2-2
d_call: TRBD1
cdr3_nt: TGCGCCAGCAGCAAAACACAGGGGGCAATCGGCACCGGGGAGCTGTTTTTT
cdr3_aa: CASSKTQGAIGTGELFF

v_call: TRBV6-5
clone_size: few
j_call: TRBJ1-1
d_call: NA
cdr3_nt: TGTGCCAGCAGTTACGGATCATCGGGGTTGGTCACTGAAGCTTTCTTT
cdr3_aa: CASSYGSSGLVTEAFF

v_call: TRBV19
clone_size: NA
j_call: TRBJ1-5
d_call: TRBD1
cdr3_nt: TGTGCCAGTAGTGACCTCCGACAGGGGTTTCAGCCCCAGCATTTT
cdr3_aa: CASSDLRQGFQPQHF

v_call: TRBV7-3
clone_size: few
j_call: TRBJ2-7
d_call: NA
cdr3_nt: TGTGCCAGCAGCCCACGACACACGACGACCTACGAGCAGTACTTC
cdr3_aa: CASSPRHTTTYEQYF

v_call: TRBV6-5
clone_size: NA
j_call: TRBJ1-2
d_call: NA
cdr3_nt: TGTGCCAGCAGCCGGACAGACGACTATGGCTACACCTTC
cdr3_aa: CASSRTDDYGYTF

v_call: TRBV4-3
clone_size: NA
j_call: TRBJ2-5
d_call: NA
cdr3_nt: TGCGCCAGCAGCCAAGTTCTTTGGCTAGCGCCACAGACCCAGTACTTC
cdr3_aa: CASSQVLWLAPQTQYF

v_call: TRBV28
clone_size: NA
j_call: TRBJ1-5
d_call: TRBD1
cdr3_nt: TGTGCCAGCAACCCGACAGGGGGAAGTCAGCCCCAGCATTTT
cdr3_aa: CASNPTGGSQPQHF